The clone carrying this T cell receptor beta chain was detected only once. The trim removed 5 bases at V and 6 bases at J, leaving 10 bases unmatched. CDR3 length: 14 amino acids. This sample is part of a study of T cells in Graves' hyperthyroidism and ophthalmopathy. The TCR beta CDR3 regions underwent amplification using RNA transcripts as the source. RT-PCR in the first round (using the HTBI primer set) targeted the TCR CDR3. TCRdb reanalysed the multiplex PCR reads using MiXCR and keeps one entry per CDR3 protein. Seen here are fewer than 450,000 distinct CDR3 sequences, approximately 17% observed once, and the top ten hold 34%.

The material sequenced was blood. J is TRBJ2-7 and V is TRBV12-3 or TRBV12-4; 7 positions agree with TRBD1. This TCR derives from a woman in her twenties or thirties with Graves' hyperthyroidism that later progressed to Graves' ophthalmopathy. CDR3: CASSTQGVFGEQYF. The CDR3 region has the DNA TGTGCCAGCAGTACCCAGGGGGTATTCGGCGAGCAGTACTTC.